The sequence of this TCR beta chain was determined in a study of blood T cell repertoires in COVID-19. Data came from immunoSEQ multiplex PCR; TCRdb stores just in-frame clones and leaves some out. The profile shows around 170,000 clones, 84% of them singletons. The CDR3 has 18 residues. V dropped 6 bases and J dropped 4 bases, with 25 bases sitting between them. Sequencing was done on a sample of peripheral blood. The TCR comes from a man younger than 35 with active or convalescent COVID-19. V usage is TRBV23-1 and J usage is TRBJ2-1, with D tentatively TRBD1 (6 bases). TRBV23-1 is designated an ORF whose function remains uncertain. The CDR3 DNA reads TGCGCCAGCAGAAAAATACAGCACAGGGCCAATCCGTACAATGAGCAGTTCTTC. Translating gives CASRKIQHRANPYNEQFF.